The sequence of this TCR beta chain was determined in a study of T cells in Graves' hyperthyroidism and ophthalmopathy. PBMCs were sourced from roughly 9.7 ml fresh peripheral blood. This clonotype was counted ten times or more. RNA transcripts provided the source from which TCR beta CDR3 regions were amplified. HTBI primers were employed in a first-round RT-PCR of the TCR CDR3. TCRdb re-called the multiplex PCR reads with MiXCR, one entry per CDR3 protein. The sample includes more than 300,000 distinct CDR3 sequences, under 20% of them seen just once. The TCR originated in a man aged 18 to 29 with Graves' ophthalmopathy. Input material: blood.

CDR3 sequence: CASSLERDTEAFF. CDR3 DNA sequence: TGTGCCAGCAGCTTAGAAAGGGACACTGAAGCTTTCTTT. The genes are TRBV13 and TRBJ1-1, with unresolved D. This CDR3 has 13 residues. Per the germline V gene, CDR1 is PRHDT and CDR2 is FYEKMQ (reference sequence). Trimming pared 1 base from V and 3 bases from J, leaving 6 bases between.